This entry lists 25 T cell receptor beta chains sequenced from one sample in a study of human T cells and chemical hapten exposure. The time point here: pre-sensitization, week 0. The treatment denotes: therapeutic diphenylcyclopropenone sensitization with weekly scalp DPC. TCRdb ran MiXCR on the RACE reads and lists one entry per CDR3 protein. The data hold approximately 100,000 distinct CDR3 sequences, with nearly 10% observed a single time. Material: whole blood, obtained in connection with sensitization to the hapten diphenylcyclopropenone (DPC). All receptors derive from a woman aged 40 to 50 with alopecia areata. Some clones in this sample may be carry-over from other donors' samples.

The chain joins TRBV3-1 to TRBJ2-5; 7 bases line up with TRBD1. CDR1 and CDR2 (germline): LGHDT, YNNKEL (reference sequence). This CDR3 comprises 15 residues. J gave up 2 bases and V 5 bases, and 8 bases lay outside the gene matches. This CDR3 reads CASSGATGEQETQYF. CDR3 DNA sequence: TGTGCCAGCAGCGGGGCTACAGGGGAGCAAGAGACCCAGTACTTC.

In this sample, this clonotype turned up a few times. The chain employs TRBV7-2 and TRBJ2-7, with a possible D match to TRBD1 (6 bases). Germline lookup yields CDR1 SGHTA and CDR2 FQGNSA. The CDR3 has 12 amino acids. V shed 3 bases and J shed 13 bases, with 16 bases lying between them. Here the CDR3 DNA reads TGTGCCAGCAGCTTGGGGGCGTCGACTCCCTACTTC. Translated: CASSLGASTPYF.

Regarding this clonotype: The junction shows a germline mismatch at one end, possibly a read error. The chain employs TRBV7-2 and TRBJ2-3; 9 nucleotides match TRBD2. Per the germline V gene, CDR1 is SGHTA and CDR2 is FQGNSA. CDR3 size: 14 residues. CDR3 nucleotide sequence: TGTGCCAGCAGCTCGGGACTAGCCCCAGATATGCAGTATTTT. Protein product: CASSSGLAPDMQYF.

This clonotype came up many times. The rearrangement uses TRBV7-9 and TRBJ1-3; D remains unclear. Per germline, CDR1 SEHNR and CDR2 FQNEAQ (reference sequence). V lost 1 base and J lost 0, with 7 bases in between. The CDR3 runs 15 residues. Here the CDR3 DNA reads TGTGCCAGCAGCTTAGGGCTGTTCTCTGGAAACACCATATATTTT. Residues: CASSLGLFSGNTIYF. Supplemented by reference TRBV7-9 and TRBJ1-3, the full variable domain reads DTGVSQNPRHKITKRGQNVTFRCDPISEHNRLYWYRQTLGQGPEFLTYFQNEAQLEKSRLLSDRFSAERPKGSFSTLEIQRTEQGDSAMYLCASSLGLFSGNTIYFGEGSWLTVV.

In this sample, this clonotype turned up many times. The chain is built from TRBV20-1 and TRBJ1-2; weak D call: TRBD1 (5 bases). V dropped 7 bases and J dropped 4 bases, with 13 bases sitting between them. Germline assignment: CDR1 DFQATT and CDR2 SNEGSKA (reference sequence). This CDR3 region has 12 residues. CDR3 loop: CSVLGTVYGYTF. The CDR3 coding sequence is TGCAGTGTATTGGGGACGGTCTATGGCTACACCTTC.

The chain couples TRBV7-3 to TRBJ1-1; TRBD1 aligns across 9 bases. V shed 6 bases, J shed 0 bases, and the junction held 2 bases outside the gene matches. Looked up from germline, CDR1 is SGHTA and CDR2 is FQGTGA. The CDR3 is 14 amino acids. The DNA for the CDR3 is TGTGCCAGCAGAGGGACAGGGATGAACACTGAAGCTTTCTTT. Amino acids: CASRGTGMNTEAFF. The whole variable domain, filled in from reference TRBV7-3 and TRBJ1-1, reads GAGVSQTPSNKVTEKGKYVELRCDPISGHTALYWYRQSLGQGPEFLIYFQGTGAADDSGLPNDRFFAVRPEGSVSTLKIQRTERGDSAVYLCASRGTGMNTEAFFGQGTRLTVV.

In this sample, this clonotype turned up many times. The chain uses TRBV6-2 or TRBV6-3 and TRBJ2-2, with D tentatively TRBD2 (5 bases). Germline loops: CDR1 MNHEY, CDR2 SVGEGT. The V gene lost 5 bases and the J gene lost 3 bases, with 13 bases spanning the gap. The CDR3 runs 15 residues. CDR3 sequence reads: CASSNLDGDTGELFF. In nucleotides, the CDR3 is TGTGCCAGCAGTAACCTAGACGGGGACACCGGGGAGCTGTTTTTT.

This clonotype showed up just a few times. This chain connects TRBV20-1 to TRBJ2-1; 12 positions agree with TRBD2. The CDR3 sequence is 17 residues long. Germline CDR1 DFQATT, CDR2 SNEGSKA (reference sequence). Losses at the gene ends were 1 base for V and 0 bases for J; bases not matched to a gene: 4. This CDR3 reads CSARGTSGTRSYNEQFF. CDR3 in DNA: TGCAGTGCTAGAGGGACTAGCGGGACCCGCTCCTACAATGAGCAGTTCTTC.

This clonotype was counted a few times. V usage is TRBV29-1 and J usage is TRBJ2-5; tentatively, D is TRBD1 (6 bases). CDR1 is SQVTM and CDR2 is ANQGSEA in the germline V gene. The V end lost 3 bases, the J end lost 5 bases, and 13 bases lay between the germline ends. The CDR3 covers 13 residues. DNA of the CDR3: TGCAGCGTTGATAAGGGGGTAGCGGAGACCCAGTACTTC. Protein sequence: CSVDKGVAETQYF.

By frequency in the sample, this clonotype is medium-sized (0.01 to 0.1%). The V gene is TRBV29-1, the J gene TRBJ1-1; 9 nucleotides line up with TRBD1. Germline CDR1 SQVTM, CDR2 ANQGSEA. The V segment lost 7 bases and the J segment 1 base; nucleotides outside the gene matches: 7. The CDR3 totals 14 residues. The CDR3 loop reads CSAWVTGGNTEAFF. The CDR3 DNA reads TGCAGCGCGTGGGTGACAGGGGGGAACACTGAAGCTTTCTTT.

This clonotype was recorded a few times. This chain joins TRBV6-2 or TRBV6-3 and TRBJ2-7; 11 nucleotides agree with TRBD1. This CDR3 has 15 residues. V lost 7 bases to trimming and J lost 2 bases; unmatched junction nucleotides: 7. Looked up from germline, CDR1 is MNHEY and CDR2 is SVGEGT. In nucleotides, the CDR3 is TGTGCCAGCACCTCCCCGGGACAGGGGGCCTACGAGCAGTACTTC. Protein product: CASTSPGQGAYEQYF.

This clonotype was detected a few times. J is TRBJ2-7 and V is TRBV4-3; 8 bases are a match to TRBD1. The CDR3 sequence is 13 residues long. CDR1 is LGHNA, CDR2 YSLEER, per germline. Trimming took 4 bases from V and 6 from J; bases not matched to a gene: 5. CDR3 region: CASSPGTGTEQYF. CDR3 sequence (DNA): TGCGCCAGCAGCCCGGGGACAGGAACCGAGCAGTACTTC.

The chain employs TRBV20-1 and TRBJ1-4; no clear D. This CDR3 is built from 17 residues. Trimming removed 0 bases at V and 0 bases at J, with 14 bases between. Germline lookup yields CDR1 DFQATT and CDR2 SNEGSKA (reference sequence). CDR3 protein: CSARDLGRDATNEKLFF. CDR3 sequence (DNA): TGCAGTGCTAGAGATCTGGGCCGCGATGCAACTAATGAAAAACTGTTTTTT.

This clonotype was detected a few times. Here the CDR3 DNA reads TGTGCCAGCAGCCAGGTACTAGCGGCCAACTTAGGCTACGAGCAGTACTTC. This gives the protein CASSQVLAANLGYEQYF. The gene calls are TRBV7-2 and TRBJ2-7; 8 bases are a match to TRBD2. V was pared by 5 bases and J by 3 bases, with 15 bases of the junction left unmatched. This CDR3 spans 17 amino acids. Germline values: CDR1 SGHTA, CDR2 FQGNSA.

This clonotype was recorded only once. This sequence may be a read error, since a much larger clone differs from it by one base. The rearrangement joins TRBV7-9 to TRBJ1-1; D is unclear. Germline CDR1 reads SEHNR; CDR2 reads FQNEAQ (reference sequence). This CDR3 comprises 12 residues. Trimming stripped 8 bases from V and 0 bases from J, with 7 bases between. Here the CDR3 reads CASHGVNTEAFF. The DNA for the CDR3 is TGTGCCAGCCACGGGGTGAACACTGAAGCTTTCTTT.

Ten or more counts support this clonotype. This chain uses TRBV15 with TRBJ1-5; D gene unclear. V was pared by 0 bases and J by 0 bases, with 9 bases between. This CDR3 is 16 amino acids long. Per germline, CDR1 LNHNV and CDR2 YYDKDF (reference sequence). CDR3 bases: TGTGCCACCAGCAGAGATCGGGCAATTAGCAATCAGCCCCAGCATTTT. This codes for CATSRDRAISNQPQHF. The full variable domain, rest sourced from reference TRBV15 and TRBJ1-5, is DAMVIQNPRYQVTQFGKPVTLSCSQTLNHNVMYWYQQKSSQAPKLLFHYYDKDFNNEADTPDNFQSRRPNTSFCFLDIRSPGLGDTAMYLCATSRDRAISNQPQHFGDGTRLSIL.

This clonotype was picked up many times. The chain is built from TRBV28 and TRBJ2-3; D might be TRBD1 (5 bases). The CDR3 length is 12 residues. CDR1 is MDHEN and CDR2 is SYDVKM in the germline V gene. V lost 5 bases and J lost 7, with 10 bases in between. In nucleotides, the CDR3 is TGTGCCAGCAGTACCCGACAGTATACGCAGTATTTT. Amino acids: CASSTRQYTQYF.

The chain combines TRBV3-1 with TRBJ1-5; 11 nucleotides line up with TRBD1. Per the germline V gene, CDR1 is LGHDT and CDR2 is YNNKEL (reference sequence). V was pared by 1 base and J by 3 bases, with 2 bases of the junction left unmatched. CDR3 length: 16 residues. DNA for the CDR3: TGTGCCAGCAGCCAAGGGACAGGGGGCCTCAATCAGCCCCAGCATTTT. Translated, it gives CASSQGTGGLNQPQHF.

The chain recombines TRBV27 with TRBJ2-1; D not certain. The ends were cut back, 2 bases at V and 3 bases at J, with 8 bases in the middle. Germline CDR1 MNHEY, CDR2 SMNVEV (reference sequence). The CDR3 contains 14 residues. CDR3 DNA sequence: TGTGCCAGCAGTTTAGCCACCAGCTACAATGAGCAGTTCTTC. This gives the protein CASSLATSYNEQFF.

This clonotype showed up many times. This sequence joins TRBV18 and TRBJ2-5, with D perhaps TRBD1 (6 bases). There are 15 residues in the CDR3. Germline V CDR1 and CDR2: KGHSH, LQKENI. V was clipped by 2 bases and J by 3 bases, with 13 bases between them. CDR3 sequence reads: CASSPLTGLEETQYF. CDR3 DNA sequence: TGTGCCAGCTCACCATTAACAGGGCTGGAAGAGACCCAGTACTTC. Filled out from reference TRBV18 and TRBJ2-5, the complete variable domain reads NAGVMQNPRHLVRRRGQEARLRCSPMKGHSHVYWYRQLPEEGLKFMVYLQKENIIDESGMPKERFSAEFPKEGPSILRIQQVVRGDSAAYFCASSPLTGLEETQYFGPGTRLLVL.

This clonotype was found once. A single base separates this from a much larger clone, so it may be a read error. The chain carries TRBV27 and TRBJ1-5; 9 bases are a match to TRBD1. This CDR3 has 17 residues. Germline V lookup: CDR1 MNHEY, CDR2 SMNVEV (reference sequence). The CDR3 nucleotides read TGTGACATCACCCCCGGGACAGGGTATGGAGGCAATCAGCCCCAGCATTTT. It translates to CDITPGTGYGGNQPQHF.

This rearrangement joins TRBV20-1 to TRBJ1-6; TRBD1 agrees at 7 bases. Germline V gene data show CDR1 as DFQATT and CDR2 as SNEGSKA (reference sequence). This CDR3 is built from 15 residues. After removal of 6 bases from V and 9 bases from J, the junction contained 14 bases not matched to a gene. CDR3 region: CSATPPGTVSSPLHF. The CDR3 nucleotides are TGCAGTGCCACCCCACCTGGGACAGTTAGTTCACCCCTCCACTTT.

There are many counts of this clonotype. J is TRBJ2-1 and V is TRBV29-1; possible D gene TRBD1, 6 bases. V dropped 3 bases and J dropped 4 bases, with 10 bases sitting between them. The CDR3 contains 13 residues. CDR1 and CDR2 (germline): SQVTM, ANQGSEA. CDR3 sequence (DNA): TGCAGCGTTGACCAAGGGGGATACAATGAGCAGTTCTTC. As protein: CSVDQGGYNEQFF.

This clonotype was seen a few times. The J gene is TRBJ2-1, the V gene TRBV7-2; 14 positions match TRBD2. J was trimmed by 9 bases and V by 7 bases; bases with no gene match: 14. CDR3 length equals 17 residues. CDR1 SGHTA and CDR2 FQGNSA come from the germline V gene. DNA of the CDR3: TGTGCCAGCACCCTCCCCGAAGGACTAGCGGGGGGTAGTGAGCAGTTCTTC. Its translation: CASTLPEGLAGGSEQFF.

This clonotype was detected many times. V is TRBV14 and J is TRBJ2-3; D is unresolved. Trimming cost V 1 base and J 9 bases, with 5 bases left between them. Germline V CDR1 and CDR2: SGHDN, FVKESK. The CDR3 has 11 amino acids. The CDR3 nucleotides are TGTGCCAGCAGCCAAGGGGTCACGCAGTATTTT. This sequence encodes CASSQGVTQYF.